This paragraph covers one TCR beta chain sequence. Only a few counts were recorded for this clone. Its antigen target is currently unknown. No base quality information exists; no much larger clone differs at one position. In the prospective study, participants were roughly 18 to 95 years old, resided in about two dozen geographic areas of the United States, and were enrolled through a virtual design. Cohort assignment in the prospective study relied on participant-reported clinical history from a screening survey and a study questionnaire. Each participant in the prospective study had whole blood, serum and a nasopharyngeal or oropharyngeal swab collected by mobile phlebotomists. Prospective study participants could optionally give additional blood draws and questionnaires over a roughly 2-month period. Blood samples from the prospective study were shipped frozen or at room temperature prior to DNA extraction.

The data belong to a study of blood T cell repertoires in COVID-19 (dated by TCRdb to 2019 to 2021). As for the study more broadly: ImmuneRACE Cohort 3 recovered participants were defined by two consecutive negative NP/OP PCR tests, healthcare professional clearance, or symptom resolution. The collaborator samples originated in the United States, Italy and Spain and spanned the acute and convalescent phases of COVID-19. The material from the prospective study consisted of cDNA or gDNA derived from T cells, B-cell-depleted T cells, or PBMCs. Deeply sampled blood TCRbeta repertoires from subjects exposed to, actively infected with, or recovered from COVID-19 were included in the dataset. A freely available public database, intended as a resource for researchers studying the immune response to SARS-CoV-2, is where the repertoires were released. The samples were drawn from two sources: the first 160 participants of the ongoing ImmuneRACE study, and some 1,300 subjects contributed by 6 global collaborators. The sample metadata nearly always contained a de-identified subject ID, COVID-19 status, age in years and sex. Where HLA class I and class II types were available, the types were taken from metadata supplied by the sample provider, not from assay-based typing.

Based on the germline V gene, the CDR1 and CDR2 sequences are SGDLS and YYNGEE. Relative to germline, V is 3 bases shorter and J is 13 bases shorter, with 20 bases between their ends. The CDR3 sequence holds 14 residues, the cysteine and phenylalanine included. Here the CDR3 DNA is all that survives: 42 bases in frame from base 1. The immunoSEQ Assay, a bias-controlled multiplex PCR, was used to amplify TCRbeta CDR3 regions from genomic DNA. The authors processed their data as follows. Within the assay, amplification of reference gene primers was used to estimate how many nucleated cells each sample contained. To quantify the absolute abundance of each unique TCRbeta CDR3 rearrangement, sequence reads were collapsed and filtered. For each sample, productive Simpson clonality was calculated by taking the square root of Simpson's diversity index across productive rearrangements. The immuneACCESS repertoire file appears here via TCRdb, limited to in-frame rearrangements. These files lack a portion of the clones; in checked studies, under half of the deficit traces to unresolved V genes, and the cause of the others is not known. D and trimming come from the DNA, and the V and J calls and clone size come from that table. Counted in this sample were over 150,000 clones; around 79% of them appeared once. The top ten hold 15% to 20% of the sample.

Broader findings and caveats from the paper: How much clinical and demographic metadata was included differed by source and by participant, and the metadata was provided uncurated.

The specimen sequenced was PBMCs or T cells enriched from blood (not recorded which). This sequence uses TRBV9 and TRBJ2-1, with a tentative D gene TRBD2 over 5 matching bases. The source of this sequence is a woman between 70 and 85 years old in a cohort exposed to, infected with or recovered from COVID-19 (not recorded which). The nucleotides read TGTGCCAGCAGCGAGACACTAGGGATCGGCTTCCAGTTCTTC. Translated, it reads CASSETLGIGFQFF.